This T cell receptor beta chain was sequenced in a study of T cell responses to AZD1222 COVID-19 vaccine. Assay used: immunoSEQ multiplex PCR; TCRdb lists only in-frame clones, some missing. Here the sample spans around 170,000 clones, approximately 91% being singletons. As for this clone: Its antigen is unknown.

The analysis combined second doses at about 4 or about 12 weeks. Study-level points and caveats: Recipients of two AZD1222 doses showed rising Spike-specific TCR breadth and depth.

The CDR3 sequence is 10 residues long. Trimming pared 3 bases from V and 8 bases from J, leaving 2 bases between. The specimen was peripheral blood, collected 28 days after the second AZD1222 dose. This TCR derives from an adult who received the AZD1222 COVID-19 vaccine. The rearrangement links TRBV12-3 or TRBV12-4 to TRBJ2-1; no reliable D call. The CDR3 is CASSLYEQFF. CDR3 nucleotide sequence: TGTGCCAGCAGTTTGTATGAGCAGTTCTTC.